These 26 T cell receptor beta chains were all obtained from the same sample, sequenced in a study of Graves' ophthalmopathy and Graves' hyperthyroidism. The TCR beta CDR3 regions underwent amplification from RNA transcripts. A first-round RT-PCR used HTBI primers, followed by a second-round multiplex PCR. TCRdb reprocessed the multiplex PCR reads via MiXCR and lists one record per CDR3 protein. The sample includes approximately 1.2 million distinct CDR3 sequences, roughly two fifths of them seen just once. Sequenced: peripheral blood or thyroid tissue (not recorded which). The receptor source for this set is an adult man with Graves' hyperthyroidism.

The rearrangement links TRBV7-3 to TRBJ1-1; D gene unclear. V was trimmed by 1 base and J by 6 bases, leaving 6 bases between them. This CDR3 contains 12 residues. Germline CDR1 SGHTA, CDR2 FQGTGA. The CDR3 spells CASSLMEAEAFF. CDR3 nucleotide sequence: TGTGCCAGCAGCTTAATGGAGGCTGAAGCTTTCTTT.

This clonotype is a singleton in its sample. V and J are TRBV7-9 and TRBJ1-6, with 7 positions matching TRBD1. The CDR3 has 14 amino acids. The junction had 2 bases not matched to a gene; V was cut back by 3 bases and J by 6 bases. Per the germline V gene, CDR1 is SEHNR and CDR2 is FQNEAQ (reference sequence). As DNA, the CDR3 is TGTGCCAGCAGCTTGACAGGGTTTAATTCACCCCTCCACTTT. Encoded protein: CASSLTGFNSPLHF.

The chain links TRBV19 to TRBJ1-2, with no clear D. The CDR3 runs to 12 residues. The germline CDR1 and CDR2 sequences are LNHDA and SQIVND (reference sequence). V was clipped by 7 bases and J by 8 bases, with 14 bases between them. This chain's CDR3 is CASKLAGEGYTF. The CDR3 coding sequence is TGTGCCAGTAAACTTGCAGGAGAAGGCTACACCTTC.

This clonotype was found many times. The V call is TRBV20-1, the J call TRBJ1-4; TRBD1 might be the D (5 bases). Trimming cost V 5 bases and J 7 bases, with 14 bases left between them. The CDR3 covers 13 residues. The germline V gene encodes CDR1 DFQATT and CDR2 SNEGSKA (reference sequence). CDR3 protein: CSASGPRGEKLFF. CDR3 DNA: TGCAGTGCTTCAGGGCCACGGGGTGAAAAACTGTTTTTT.

To note about this clonotype: Mismatch with germline at one junction end may stem from a read error. V is TRBV7-9 and J is TRBJ1-3; no reliable D call. The CDR3 covers 14 residues. Per the germline V gene, CDR1 is SEHNR and CDR2 is FQNEAQ (reference sequence). The chain's CDR3 is CASSLAIGQNTIYF. In nucleotides, the CDR3 is TGTGCTAGCAGCTTAGCGATAGGGCAGAACACCATATATTTT.

The chain employs TRBV7-3 and TRBJ1-1; D call uncertain. Germline CDR1 reads SGHTA; CDR2 reads FQGTGA. CDR3 size: 15 residues. V was cut by 1 base and J by 4 bases, with 13 bases left in between. CDR3 protein: CASSLMGRSSTEAFF. Written as DNA, the CDR3 is TGTGCCAGCAGCTTAATGGGGAGGAGTAGCACTGAAGCTTTCTTT.

The J gene is TRBJ1-2, the V gene TRBV24-1; D unresolved. From germline, CDR1 is KGHDR and CDR2 SFDVKD. The CDR3 contains 14 residues. V lost 0 bases and J 2 bases, leaving 6 bases between the germline ends. The CDR3 nucleotides are TGTGCCACCAGTGATTTGGGAGGGAACTATGGCTACACCTTC. Translating gives CATSDLGGNYGYTF.

Only a few counts were recorded for this clonotype. The chain links TRBV25-1 to TRBJ2-3; D might be TRBD2 (6 bases). Trimming removed 1 base from V and 8 bases from J, with 19 bases in between. The CDR3 consists of 16 residues. Germline CDR1 reads MGHDK; CDR2 reads SYGVNS. The CDR3 is CASSEFAGSGLGTQYF. CDR3 in DNA: TGTGCCAGCAGTGAATTCGCGGGGTCCGGACTCGGTACGCAGTATTTT. The variable domain in full, completed from reference TRBV25-1 and TRBJ2-3, reads EADIYQTPRYLVIGTGKKITLECSQTMGHDKMYWYQQDPGMELHLIHYSYGVNSTEKGDLSSESTVSRIRTEHFPLTLESARPSHTSQYLCASSEFAGSGLGTQYFGPGTRLTVL.

The chain joins TRBV10-3 to TRBJ2-5; D is perhaps TRBD1 (5 bases). CDR1 and CDR2 from the germline V gene are ENHRY and SYGVKD. V lost 10 bases to trimming and J lost 3 bases, with 12 bases between them. This CDR3 contains 12 residues. The CDR3 DNA reads TGTGCCAGCAGGACAATGGAAGAGACCCAGTACTTC. Protein: CASRTMEETQYF.

This clonotype has at least ten counts. The CDR3 DNA sequence: TGCAGTGCTCGTGGGGGGTGGGAGACCCAGTACTTC. This translates into CSARGGWETQYF. The rearrangement uses TRBV20-1 and TRBJ2-5; D might be TRBD2 (6 bases). Per germline, CDR1 DFQATT and CDR2 SNEGSKA (reference sequence). CDR3 length equals 12 residues. V lost 5 bases and J 5 bases, leaving 12 bases between the germline ends.

The chain couples TRBV10-2 to TRBJ1-1, with D perhaps matching TRBD1 (5 bases). With 2 bases removed from V and 1 base from J, the gap between germline ends came to 8 bases. Germline CDR1 reads WSHSY; CDR2 reads SAAADI. This CDR3 has 14 amino acids. This CDR3 reads CASSEPDKNTEAFF. CDR3 nucleotides: TGCGCCAGCAGTGAGCCGGACAAGAACACTGAAGCTTTCTTT.

This clonotype was counted at least ten times. The rearrangement joins TRBV12-3 or TRBV12-4 to TRBJ1-5; D is ambiguous. The CDR3 length is 13 residues. V was pared by 6 bases and J by 4 bases, with 10 bases between. The CDR3 loop is CASRIQRNQPQHF. CDR3 bases: TGTGCCAGCAGGATACAGAGAAATCAGCCCCAGCATTTT.

This rearrangement joins TRBV7-9 to TRBJ1-1; 9 bases map to TRBD1. The CDR3 consists of 14 residues. Germline CDR1 and CDR2: SEHNR and FQNEAQ (reference sequence). Trimming at V came to 5 bases and at J to 5 bases, leaving 6 bases not matched to a gene. The CDR3 DNA is TGTGCCAGCAGCCCACAGGGGGCGCAAACTGAAGCTTTCTTT. It encodes CASSPQGAQTEAFF.

This clonotype was counted many times. V is TRBV5-8 and J is TRBJ2-7, with D perhaps matching TRBD2 (6 bases). This CDR3 is 13 amino acids long. In germline, CDR1 is SGHTS, CDR2 YDEGEE. V shed 4 bases and J shed 5 bases, with 13 bases lying between them. CDR3 residues: CASSLRGSDEQYF. DNA for the CDR3: TGTGCCAGCAGCCTACGGGGGAGCGACGAGCAGTACTTC.

There are many counts of this clonotype. The CDR3 reads CASSQDKQVDQPQHF. CDR3 DNA sequence: TGCGCCAGCAGCCAAGATAAGCAGGTCGATCAGCCCCAGCATTTT. V is TRBV4-3 and J is TRBJ1-5; D unclear. Germline-derived CDR1 and CDR2 are LGHNA and YSLEER. This CDR3 has 15 amino acids. Trimming removed 0 bases at V and 5 bases at J, with 11 bases between.

This rearrangement joins TRBV4-1 to TRBJ1-2; weak D call: TRBD1 (5 bases). Trimming stripped 0 bases from V and 0 bases from J, with 11 bases between. The germline CDR1 and CDR2 sequences are MGHRA and YSYEKL. This CDR3 has 16 residues. CDR3 residues: CASSQEWGGANYGYTF. For the CDR3, the DNA is TGCGCCAGCAGCCAAGAGTGGGGGGGAGCTAACTATGGCTACACCTTC.

This clonotype was seen many times. V usage is TRBV29-1 and J usage is TRBJ1-2; 9 nucleotides agree with TRBD1. The CDR3 totals 14 residues. The J segment lost 14 bases and the V segment lost 6 bases, leaving 19 bases of the junction unmatched. The germline CDR1 and CDR2 sequences are SQVTM and ANQGSEA. The CDR3 spells CSVYFTGGGHVWTF. CDR3 nucleotides: TGCAGCGTCTACTTCACAGGGGGCGGCCACGTTTGGACCTTC.

J is TRBJ1-2 and V is TRBV7-9, with TRBD1 identical over 7 bases. This CDR3 comprises 13 residues. The J segment lost 12 bases and the V segment lost 5 bases, leaving 12 bases of the junction unmatched. Germline V gene sequence: CDR1 SEHNR, CDR2 FQNEAQ (reference sequence). CDR3 nucleotide sequence: TGTGCCAGCAGCCTGGGACAGTCGTGGGGCCACACCTTC. Protein sequence: CASSLGQSWGHTF.

This clonotype came up a few times. An end of the junction differs from the germline gene, which may be a read error. This chain connects TRBV12-3 or TRBV12-4 to TRBJ1-1; 7 positions match TRBD1. The length of the CDR3 is 14 residues. CDR3 residues: CASNLRGGQIEVFF. CDR3 nucleotide sequence: TGTGCCAGCAATCTCAGAGGGGGACAGATTGAAGTTTTCTTT.

The chain uses TRBV20-1 and TRBJ2-7; 12 nucleotides match TRBD2. Per the germline V gene, CDR1 is DFQATT and CDR2 is SNEGSKA (reference sequence). The CDR3 extends over 15 amino acids. After removal of 6 bases from V and 3 bases from J, the junction contained 9 bases not matched to a gene. CDR3 in amino acids: CSASRLAGDLYEQYF. CDR3 DNA: TGCAGTGCCTCCCGACTAGCGGGAGATCTCTACGAGCAGTACTTC.

The sample holds a few counts of this clonotype. The chain employs TRBV9 and TRBJ2-7; 12 positions agree with TRBD1. CDR1 and CDR2 from the germline V gene are SGDLS and YYNGEE. The CDR3 runs 15 residues. V shed 1 base, J shed 4 bases, and the junction held 3 bases outside the gene matches. This CDR3 is CASSVRGQGAYEQYF. CDR3 nucleotide sequence: TGTGCCAGCAGCGTACGGGGACAGGGGGCGTACGAGCAGTACTTC.

This clonotype was detected a few times. The V call is TRBV5-6, the J call TRBJ1-5; weak D call: TRBD1 (6 bases). The germline V gene encodes CDR1 SGHDT and CDR2 YYEEEE. V gave up 4 bases and J gave up 3 bases, with 17 bases separating them. The CDR3 has 16 amino acids. CDR3 amino acids: CASSRKDRPFNQPQHF. The DNA for the CDR3 is TGTGCCAGCAGCCGGAAGGACAGACCTTTCAATCAGCCCCAGCATTTT.

This clonotype came up many times. The chain recombines TRBV7-9 with TRBJ2-7; D is unclear. Trimming stripped 0 bases from V and 0 bases from J, with 6 bases between. The CDR3 sequence is 14 residues long. The germline V gene has CDR1 SEHNR and CDR2 FQNEAQ (reference sequence). The CDR3 nucleotides are TGTGCCAGCAGCTTAGCAGGCTACTCCTACGAGCAGTACTTC. Amino acids: CASSLAGYSYEQYF. The variable domain in full, completed from reference TRBV7-9 and TRBJ2-7, reads DTGVSQNPRHKITKRGQNVTFRCDPISEHNRLYWYRQTLGQGPEFLTYFQNEAQLEKSRLLSDRFSAERPKGSFSTLEIQRTEQGDSAMYLCASSLAGYSYEQYFGPGTRLTVT.

The chain is built from TRBV7-3 and TRBJ2-7; 13 nucleotides agree with TRBD2. J was trimmed by 2 bases and V by 4 bases; bases with no gene match: 5. This CDR3 spans 16 amino acids. Germline V CDR1 and CDR2: SGHTA, FQGTGA. The CDR3 here is CASSSSGLAGAYEQYF. As DNA, the CDR3 is TGTGCCAGCAGCTCCTCCGGACTAGCGGGAGCCTACGAGCAGTACTTC.

The chain links TRBV9 to TRBJ2-2; D may be TRBD1 (6 bases). V shed 4 bases and J shed 1 base, with 11 bases lying between them. The V gene's germline CDR1 is SGDLS and CDR2 YYNGEE. This CDR3 has 15 amino acids. This CDR3 reads CASSPQGRNTGELFF. CDR3 bases: TGTGCCAGCAGCCCACAGGGCCGGAACACCGGGGAGCTGTTTTTT. The complete variable domain, with remaining parts taken from reference TRBV9 and TRBJ2-2, reads DSGVTQTPKHLITATGQRVTLRCSPRSGDLSVYWYQQSLDQGLQFLIQYYNGEERAKGNILERFSAQQFPDLHSELNLSSLELGDSALYFCASSPQGRNTGELFFGEGSRLTVL.

The chain uses TRBV15 and TRBJ2-5; D could derive from TRBD1 or TRBD2 (5 bases each). The V gene lost 1 base and the J gene lost 5 bases, with 20 bases spanning the gap. This CDR3 spans 17 amino acids. Germline assignment: CDR1 LNHNV and CDR2 YYDKDF (reference sequence). The CDR3 is CATSRVPGPNTGETQYF. In DNA, the CDR3 is TGTGCCACCAGCAGAGTTCCGGGACCGAACACCGGGGAGACCCAGTACTTC.